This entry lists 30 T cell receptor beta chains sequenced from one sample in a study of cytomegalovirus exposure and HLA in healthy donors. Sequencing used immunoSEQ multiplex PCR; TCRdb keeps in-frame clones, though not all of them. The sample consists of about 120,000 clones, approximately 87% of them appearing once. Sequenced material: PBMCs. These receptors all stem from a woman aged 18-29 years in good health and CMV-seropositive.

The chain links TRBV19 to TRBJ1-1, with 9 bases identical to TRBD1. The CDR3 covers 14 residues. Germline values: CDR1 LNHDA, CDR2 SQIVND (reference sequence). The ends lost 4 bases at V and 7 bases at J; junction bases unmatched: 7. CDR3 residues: CASSTGTGWGEAFF. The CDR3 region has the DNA TGTGCCAGTAGTACCGGGACAGGGTGGGGTGAAGCTTTCTTT.

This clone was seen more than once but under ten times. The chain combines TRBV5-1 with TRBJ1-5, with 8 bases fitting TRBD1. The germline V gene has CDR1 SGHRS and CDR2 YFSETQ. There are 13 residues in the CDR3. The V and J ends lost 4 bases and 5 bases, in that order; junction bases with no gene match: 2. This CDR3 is CASSDRGDQPQHF. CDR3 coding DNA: TGCGCCAGCAGCGACAGGGGTGATCAGCCCCAGCATTTT. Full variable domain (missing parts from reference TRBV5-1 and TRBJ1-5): KAGVTQTPRYLIKTRGQQVTLSCSPISGHRSVSWYQQTPGQGLQFLFEYFSETQRNKGNFPGRFSGRQFSNSRSEMNVSTLELGDSALYLCASSDRGDQPQHFGDGTRLSIL.

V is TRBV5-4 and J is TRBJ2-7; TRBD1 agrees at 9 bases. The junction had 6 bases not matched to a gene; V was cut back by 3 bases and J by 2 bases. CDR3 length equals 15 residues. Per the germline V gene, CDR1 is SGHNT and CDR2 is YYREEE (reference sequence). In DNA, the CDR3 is TGTGCCAGCAGCTCACCGGGACAGGGACCCTACGAGCAGTACTTC. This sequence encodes CASSSPGQGPYEQYF.

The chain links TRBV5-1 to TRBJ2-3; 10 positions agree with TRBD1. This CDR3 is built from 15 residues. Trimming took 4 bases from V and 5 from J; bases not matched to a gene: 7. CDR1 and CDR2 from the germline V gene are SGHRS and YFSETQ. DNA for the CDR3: TGCGCCAGCAGCCTATCCGGGACAGGGGTAGATACGCAGTATTTT. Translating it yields CASSLSGTGVDTQYF.

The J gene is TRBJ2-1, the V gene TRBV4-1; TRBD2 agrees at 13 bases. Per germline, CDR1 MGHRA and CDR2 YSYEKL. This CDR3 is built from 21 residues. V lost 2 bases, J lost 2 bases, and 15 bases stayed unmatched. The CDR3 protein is CASSQLPGLAGKVGTYNEQFF. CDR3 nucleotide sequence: TGCGCCAGCAGCCAACTCCCGGGACTAGCGGGAAAGGTAGGGACCTACAATGAGCAGTTCTTC.

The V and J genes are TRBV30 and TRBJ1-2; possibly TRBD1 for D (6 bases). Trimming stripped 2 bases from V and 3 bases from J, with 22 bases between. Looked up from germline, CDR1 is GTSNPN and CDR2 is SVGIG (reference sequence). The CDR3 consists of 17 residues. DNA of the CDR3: TGTGCCTGGAGTTTGATGTGGGACACCTCCCGGGACTATGGCTACACCTTC. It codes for CAWSLMWDTSRDYGYTF. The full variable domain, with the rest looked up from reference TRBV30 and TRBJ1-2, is SQTIHQWPATLVQPVGSPLSLECTVEGTSNPNLYWYRQAAGRGLQLLFYSVGIGQISSEVPQNLSASRPQDRQFILSSKKLLLSDSGFYLCAWSLMWDTSRDYGYTFGSGTRLTVV.

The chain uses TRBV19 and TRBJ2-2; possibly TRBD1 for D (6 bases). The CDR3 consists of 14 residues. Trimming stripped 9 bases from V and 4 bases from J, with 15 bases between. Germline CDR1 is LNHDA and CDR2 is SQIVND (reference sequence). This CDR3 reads CASARGPVTGELFF. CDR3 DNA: TGTGCCAGCGCCAGGGGCCCGGTCACCGGGGAGCTGTTTTTT.

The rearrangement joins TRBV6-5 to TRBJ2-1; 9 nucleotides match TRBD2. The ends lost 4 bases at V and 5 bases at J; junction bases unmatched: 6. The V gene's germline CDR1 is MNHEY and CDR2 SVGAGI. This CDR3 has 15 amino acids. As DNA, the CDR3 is TGTGCCAGCAGTTCTAGCGGGGTCCTCAACAATGAGCAGTTCTTC. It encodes CASSSSGVLNNEQFF.

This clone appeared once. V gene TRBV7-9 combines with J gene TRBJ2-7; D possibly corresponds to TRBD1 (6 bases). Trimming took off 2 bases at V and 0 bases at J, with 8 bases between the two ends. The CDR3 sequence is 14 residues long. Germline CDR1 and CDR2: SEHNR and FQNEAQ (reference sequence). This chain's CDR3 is CASSLKGGSYEQYF. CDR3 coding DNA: TGTGCCAGCAGCTTAAAAGGGGGCTCCTACGAGCAGTACTTC.

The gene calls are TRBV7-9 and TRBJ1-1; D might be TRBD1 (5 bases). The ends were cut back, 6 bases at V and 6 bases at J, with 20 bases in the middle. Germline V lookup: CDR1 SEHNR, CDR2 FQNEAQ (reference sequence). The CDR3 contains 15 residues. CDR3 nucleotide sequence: TGTGCCAGCAGTTCACCGGGACGGGGAGGAGCTGAAGCTTTCTTT. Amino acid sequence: CASSSPGRGGAEAFF.

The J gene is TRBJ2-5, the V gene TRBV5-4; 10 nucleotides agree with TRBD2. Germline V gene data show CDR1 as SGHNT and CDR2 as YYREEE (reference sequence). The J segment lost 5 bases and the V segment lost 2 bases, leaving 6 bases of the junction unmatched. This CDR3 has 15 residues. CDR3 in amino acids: CASSFPSGGQETQYF. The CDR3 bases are TGTGCCAGCAGCTTCCCTAGCGGGGGTCAGGAGACCCAGTACTTC.

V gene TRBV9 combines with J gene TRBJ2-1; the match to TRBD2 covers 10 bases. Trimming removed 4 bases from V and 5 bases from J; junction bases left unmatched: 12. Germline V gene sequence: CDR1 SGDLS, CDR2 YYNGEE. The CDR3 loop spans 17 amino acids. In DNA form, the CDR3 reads TGTGCCAGCAGCCCACAAAGCGGGAGGGCCGGGGACAATGAGCAGTTCTTC. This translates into CASSPQSGRAGDNEQFF.

The CDR3 bases are TGTGCCAGCAGACTGGACAGGTCCTCGGCCGAGCAGTACTTC. It translates to CASRLDRSSAEQYF. The V call is TRBV6-6, the J call TRBJ2-7, with 7 bases aligning to TRBD1. CDR1 and CDR2 (germline): MNHNY, SVGAGI (reference sequence). The CDR3 spans 14 residues. Trimming took 6 bases from V and 6 from J; bases not matched to a gene: 11.

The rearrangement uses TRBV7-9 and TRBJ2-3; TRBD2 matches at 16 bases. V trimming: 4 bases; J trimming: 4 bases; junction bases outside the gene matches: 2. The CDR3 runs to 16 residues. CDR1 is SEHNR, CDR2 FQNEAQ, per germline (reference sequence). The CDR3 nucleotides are TGTGCCAGCAGCTCGGGGACTAGCGGGGGGGCAGATACGCAGTATTTT. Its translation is CASSSGTSGGADTQYF. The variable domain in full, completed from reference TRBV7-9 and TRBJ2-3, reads DTGVSQNPRHKITKRGQNVTFRCDPISEHNRLYWYRQTLGQGPEFLTYFQNEAQLEKSRLLSDRFSAERPKGSFSTLEIQRTEQGDSAMYLCASSSGTSGGADTQYFGPGTRLTVL.

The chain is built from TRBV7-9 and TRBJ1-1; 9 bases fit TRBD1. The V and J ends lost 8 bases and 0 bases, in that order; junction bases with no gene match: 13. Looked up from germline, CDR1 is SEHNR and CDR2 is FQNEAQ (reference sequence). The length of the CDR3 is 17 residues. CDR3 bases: TGTGCCAGCGGCCTGTCTGGCCGGACAGGGGTGAACACTGAAGCTTTCTTT. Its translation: CASGLSGRTGVNTEAFF.

CDR3 in amino acids: CASSAPLTSGSDEQFF. The CDR3, as DNA: TGTGCCAGCAGCGCACCTTTGACTAGCGGGAGCGATGAGCAGTTCTTC. The genes are TRBV9 and TRBJ2-1; 12 bases match TRBD2. Germline CDR1 and CDR2: SGDLS and YYNGEE. V shed 3 bases, J shed 8 bases, and the junction held 9 bases outside the gene matches. This CDR3 has 16 residues.

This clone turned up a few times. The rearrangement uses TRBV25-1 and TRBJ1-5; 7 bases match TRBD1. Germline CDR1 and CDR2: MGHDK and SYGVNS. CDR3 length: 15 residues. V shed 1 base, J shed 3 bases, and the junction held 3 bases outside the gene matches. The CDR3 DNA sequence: TGTGCCAGCAGTGAATCGGGACAGTTCAATCAGCCCCAGCATTTT. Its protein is CASSESGQFNQPQHF.

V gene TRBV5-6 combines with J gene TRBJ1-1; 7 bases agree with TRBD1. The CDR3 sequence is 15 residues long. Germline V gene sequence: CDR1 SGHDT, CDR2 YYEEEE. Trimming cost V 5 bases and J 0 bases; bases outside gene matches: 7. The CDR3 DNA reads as TGTGCCAGCAGTGGGGCAGGGGGTTTGAACACTGAAGCTTTCTTT. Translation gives CASSGAGGLNTEAFF.

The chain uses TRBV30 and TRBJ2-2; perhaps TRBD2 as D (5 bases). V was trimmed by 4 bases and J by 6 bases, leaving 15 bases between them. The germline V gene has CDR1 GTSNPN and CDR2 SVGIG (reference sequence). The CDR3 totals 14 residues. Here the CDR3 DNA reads TGTGCCTGGATGTACGCGGCGGGTTCCGGGGAGCTGTTTTTT. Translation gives CAWMYAAGSGELFF.

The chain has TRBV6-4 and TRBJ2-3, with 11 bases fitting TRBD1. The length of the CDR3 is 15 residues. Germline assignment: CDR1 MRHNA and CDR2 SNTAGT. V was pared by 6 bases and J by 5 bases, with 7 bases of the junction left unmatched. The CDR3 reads CASSGQGAEVDTQYF. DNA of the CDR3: TGTGCCAGCAGCGGACAGGGGGCTGAAGTAGATACGCAGTATTTT.

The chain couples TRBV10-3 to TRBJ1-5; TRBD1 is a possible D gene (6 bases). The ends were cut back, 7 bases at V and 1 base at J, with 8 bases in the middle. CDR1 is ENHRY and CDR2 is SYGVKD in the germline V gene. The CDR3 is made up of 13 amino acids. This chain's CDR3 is CAIKGQSNQPQHF. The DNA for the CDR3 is TGTGCCATCAAGGGACAAAGCAATCAGCCCCAGCATTTT.

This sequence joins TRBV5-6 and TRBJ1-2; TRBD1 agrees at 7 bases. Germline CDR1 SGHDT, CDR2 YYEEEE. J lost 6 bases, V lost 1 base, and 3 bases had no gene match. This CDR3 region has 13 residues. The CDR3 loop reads CASSLRGHHGYTF. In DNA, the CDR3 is TGTGCCAGCAGCTTGAGGGGGCATCATGGCTACACCTTC.

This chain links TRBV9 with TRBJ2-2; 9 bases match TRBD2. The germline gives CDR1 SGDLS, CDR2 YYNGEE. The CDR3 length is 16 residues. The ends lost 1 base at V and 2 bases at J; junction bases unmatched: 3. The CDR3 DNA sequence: TGTGCCAGCAGCGTACAGCGGGAGGTCAACACCGGGGAGCTGTTTTTT. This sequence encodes CASSVQREVNTGELFF.

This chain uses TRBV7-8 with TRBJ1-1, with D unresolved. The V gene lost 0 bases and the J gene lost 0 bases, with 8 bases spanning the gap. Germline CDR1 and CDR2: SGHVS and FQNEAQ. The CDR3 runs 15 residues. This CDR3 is CASSLAVSMNTEAFF. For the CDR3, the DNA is TGTGCCAGCAGCTTAGCGGTCAGTATGAACACTGAAGCTTTCTTT.

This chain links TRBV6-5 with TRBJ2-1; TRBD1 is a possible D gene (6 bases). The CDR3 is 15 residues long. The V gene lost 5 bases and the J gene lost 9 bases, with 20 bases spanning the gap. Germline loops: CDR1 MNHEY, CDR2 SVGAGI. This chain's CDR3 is CASSPGQFGGGEQFF. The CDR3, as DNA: TGTGCCAGCAGTCCCGGACAGTTTGGGGGCGGTGAGCAGTTCTTC.

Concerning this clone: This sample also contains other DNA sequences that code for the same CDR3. DNA of the CDR3: TGTGCCAGCAGCTTAGCGAGGGGGATGAACACTGAAGCTTTCTTT. Its translation: CASSLARGMNTEAFF. This rearrangement joins TRBV7-9 to TRBJ1-1; D may be TRBD1 (6 bases). V dropped 0 bases and J dropped 0 bases, with 8 bases sitting between them. CDR1 and CDR2 (germline): SEHNR, FQNEAQ (reference sequence). The CDR3 is made up of 15 amino acids.

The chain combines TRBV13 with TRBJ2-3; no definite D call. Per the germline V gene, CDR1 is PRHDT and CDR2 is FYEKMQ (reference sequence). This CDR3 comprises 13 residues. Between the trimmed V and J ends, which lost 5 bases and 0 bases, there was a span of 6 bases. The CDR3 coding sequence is TGTGCCAGCAGCGAAACTAGCACAGATACGCAGTATTTT. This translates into CASSETSTDTQYF.

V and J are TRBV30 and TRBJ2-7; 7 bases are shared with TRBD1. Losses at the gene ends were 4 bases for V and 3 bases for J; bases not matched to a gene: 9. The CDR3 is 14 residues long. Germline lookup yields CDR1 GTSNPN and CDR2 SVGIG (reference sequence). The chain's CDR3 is CAWKKGTGVYEQYF. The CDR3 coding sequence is TGTGCCTGGAAAAAAGGAACAGGGGTCTACGAGCAGTACTTC. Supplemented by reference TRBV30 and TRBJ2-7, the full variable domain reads SQTIHQWPATLVQPVGSPLSLECTVEGTSNPNLYWYRQAAGRGLQLLFYSVGIGQISSEVPQNLSASRPQDRQFILSSKKLLLSDSGFYLCAWKKGTGVYEQYFGPGTRLTVT.

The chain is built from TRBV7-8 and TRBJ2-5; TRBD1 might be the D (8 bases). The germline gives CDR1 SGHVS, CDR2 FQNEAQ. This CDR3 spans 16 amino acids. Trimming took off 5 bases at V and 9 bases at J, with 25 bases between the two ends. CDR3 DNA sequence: TGTGCCAGCAGCCTACCCCACAGGGGGGGTTCGGGGGCCCAGTACTTC. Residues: CASSLPHRGGSGAQYF.

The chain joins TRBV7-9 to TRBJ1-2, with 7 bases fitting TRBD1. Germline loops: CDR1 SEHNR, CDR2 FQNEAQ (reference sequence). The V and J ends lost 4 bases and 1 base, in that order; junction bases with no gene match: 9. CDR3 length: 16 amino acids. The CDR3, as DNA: TGTGCCAGCAGCTCTCCCCGACAGGGCATTAACTATGGCTACACCTTC. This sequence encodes CASSSPRQGINYGYTF.